This T cell receptor beta chain was recovered during a study of T-cell memory formation after mild COVID-19. Looking at the study overall: TCR clusters were mostly donor specific.

TCRalpha and TCRbeta libraries used 5'RACE with constant-segment primers and UMIs. TCRdb ran MiXCR on the 5' RACE reads and lists one entry per CDR3 protein. The sample has 300,000 to 400,000 distinct CDR3 sequences, approximately 16% seen once. Trimming removed 2 bases from V and 8 bases from J; junction bases left unmatched: 0. The CDR3 sequence is 12 residues long. Germline assignment: CDR1 LGHDT and CDR2 YNNKEL (reference sequence). Study-level points and caveats: Pre-infection memory contained some responding clones, which suggested that cross-reactive memory had joined. Later expanders leaned CD4+, whereas day 15 to 85 contracting clones were balanced CD4/CD8.

This clonotype has just a few counts. Antigen unknown. This rearrangement joins TRBV3-1 to TRBJ2-1; 7 bases line up with TRBD1. What was sequenced was PBMCs or a T cell subset sorted from them (not recorded which). The TCR was taken from a man aged 18 to 29 who had mild COVID-19 (a few samples of this study predate the infection). Cell type and time point are not known. CDR3 coding DNA: TGTGCCAGCAGCCAACAGGGGGATGAGCAGTTCTTC. Translation gives CASSQQGDEQFF.